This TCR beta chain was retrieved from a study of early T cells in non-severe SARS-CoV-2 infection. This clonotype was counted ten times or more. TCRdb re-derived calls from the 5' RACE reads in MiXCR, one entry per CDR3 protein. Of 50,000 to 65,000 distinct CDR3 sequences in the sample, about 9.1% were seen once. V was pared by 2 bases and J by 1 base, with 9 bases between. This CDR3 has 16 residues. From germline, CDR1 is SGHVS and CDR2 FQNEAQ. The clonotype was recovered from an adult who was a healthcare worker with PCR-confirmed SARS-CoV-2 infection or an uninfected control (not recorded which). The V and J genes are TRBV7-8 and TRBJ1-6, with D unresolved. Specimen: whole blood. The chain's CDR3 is CASSLIGFSYNSPLHF. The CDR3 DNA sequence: TGTGCCAGCAGCTTAATAGGTTTTTCCTATAATTCACCCCTCCACTTT.